Listed below are T cell receptor beta chains from one sample, sequenced in a study of CD8 T cells in ankylosing spondylitis. TCRdb reprocessed the 5' RACE reads via MiXCR and lists one record per CDR3 protein. The sample records about 170,000 distinct CDR3 sequences, about 17% being singletons. The material sequenced was blood, either unsorted or a sorted T cell fraction (not recorded which). These TCRs come from a male donor with ankylosing spondylitis or in good health (not recorded which). Both conserved end residues are part of each CDR3. Fields, in order: D gene, J gene, V gene, clone size, CDR3 DNA, CDR3 protein. The D gene is left open where the match is weak. Rows give clone size only sometimes, using once, few, many, or a class for an expanded clone.

-	TRBJ2-5	TRBV20-1	many	TGCAGTGCTAGAGCCCCCCCAGCCCAGTACTTC	CSARAPPAQYF
-	TRBJ2-1	TRBV7-2	few	TGTGCCAGCAGCTTAAGCAGGGACTACAATGAGCAGTTCTTC	CASSLSRDYNEQFF
-	TRBJ1-4	TRBV29-1	few	TGCAGCGCCGCAGTAGGGGAAGCAGGGGAAAAACTGTTTTTT	CSAAVGEAGEKLFF
-	TRBJ2-3	TRBV28	many	TGTGCCAGCATCCCCTCGGCGGGAAGCACAGATACGCAGTATTTT	CASIPSAGSTDTQYF
-	TRBJ2-7	TRBV20-1	-	TGCAGTGCTAGAGATAATAGACCGCTTGCCTACGAGCAGTACTTC	CSARDNRPLAYEQYF
TRBD2	TRBJ2-1	TRBV29-1	many	TGCAGCGTTGCGTCCGGGACTAGCGGGGGAGCCTACAATGAGCAGTTCTTC	CSVASGTSGGAYNEQFF
-	TRBJ2-5	TRBV10-3	few	TGTGCCATCAGTGAGGGATCGTCCGAGACCCAGTACTTC	CAISEGSSETQYF
-	TRBJ2-3	TRBV28	-	TGTGCCAGCAGGCCTGGGGGGGGCGCAGATACGCAGTATTTT	CASRPGGGADTQYF
-	TRBJ1-5	TRBV29-1	-	TGCAGCGTTGATGAGGGAGGATCAGGGCCCCAGCATTTT	CSVDEGGSGPQHF
-	TRBJ1-2	TRBV5-1	many	TGCGCCAGCAGCTCTTCGGGAACCTATGGCTACACCTTC	CASSSSGTYGYTF
-	TRBJ1-1	TRBV7-9	-	TGTGCCAGCAGCTTATTACCTGAAGCTTTCTTT	CASSLLPEAFF
TRBD1	TRBJ1-4	TRBV7-2	few	TGTGCCAGCAGCTTGGCAGGGGGCGCAACTAATGAAAAACTGTTTTTT	CASSLAGGATNEKLFF
TRBD2	TRBJ2-2	TRBV5-1	-	TGCGCCAGCACCAAACTAGCGGGAGGTTCGAACACCGGGGAGCTGTTTTTT	CASTKLAGGSNTGELFF
TRBD2	TRBJ2-3	TRBV7-2	-	TGTGCCAGCACCGGGGGGACCCTCACAGATACGCAGTATTTT	CASTGGTLTDTQYF
-	TRBJ2-7	TRBV20-1	-	TGCAGTGCTAGCGGTACGCAGCCCTACGAGCAGTACTTC	CSASGTQPYEQYF
-	TRBJ1-5	TRBV2	-	TGTGCCAGCAGGACGACATCTGCGAGCAATCAGCCCCAGCATTTT	CASRTTSASNQPQHF
TRBD2	TRBJ2-7	TRBV5-1	many	TGCGCCAGCAGCTTGGCTAGCGGAACAACCTACGAGCAGTACTTC	CASSLASGTTYEQYF
-	TRBJ2-7	TRBV7-2	-	TGTGCCAGCAGCTTCGAGCGGAGATCCTACGAGCAGTACTTC	CASSFERRSYEQYF
-	TRBJ2-1	TRBV10-2	many	TGCGCCAGCAGTAGAGGGGTCAATGAGCAGTTCTTC	CASSRGVNEQFF
TRBD2	TRBJ2-1	TRBV5-1	many	TGCGCCAGCAGGACTAGCGGGAGGGCCGATGAGCAGTTCTTC	CASRTSGRADEQFF
TRBD1	TRBJ1-5	TRBV24-1	many	TGTGCCACCAGTGATCCGACAGGGGCAGCAAATCAGCCCCAGCATTTT	CATSDPTGAANQPQHF
TRBD2	TRBJ2-5	TRBV3-1	-	TGTGCCAGCAGCAGCGGGGGGTACCAGTACTTC	CASSSGGYQYF
-	TRBJ1-4	TRBV14	-	TGTGCCAGCAGCCAAGGAGTAATGCAGTCTGCAACTAATGAAAAACTGTTTTTT	CASSQGVMQSATNEKLFF
-	TRBJ1-3	TRBV9	many	TGTGCCAGCAGCGTCGACAGGACCAACTCTGGAAACACCATATATTTT	CASSVDRTNSGNTIYF
-	TRBJ2-7	TRBV20-1	many	TGCAGTGCCCCACCTACCGGACGGTACGAGCAGTACTTC	CSAPPTGRYEQYF
-	TRBJ2-5	TRBV6-5	many	TGTGCCAGCAGTTATCGCGACCGGCCGAGACAAGAGACCCAGTACTTC	CASSYRDRPRQETQYF
-	TRBJ2-3	TRBV19	-	TGTGCCAGTAGTCCCACCCAGGACACGGATACGCAGTATTTT	CASSPTQDTDTQYF
-	TRBJ1-1	TRBV5-5	few	TGTGCCAGCAGCTCCAGGGTGGGAGTGAACACTGAAGCTTTCTTT	CASSSRVGVNTEAFF
TRBD2	TRBJ2-1	TRBV5-1	many	TGCGCCAGCAGCTCAGAAGGACTAGCGGGGTACAATGAGCAGTTCTTC	CASSSEGLAGYNEQFF
-	TRBJ1-2	TRBV4-2	-	TGTGCCAGCAGCCAAGATCCGGATGGCGACAGGAAGAACTATGGCTACACCTTC	CASSQDPDGDRKNYGYTF
TRBD1	TRBJ1-2	TRBV7-2	few	TGTGCCACCGACCGACAGGGGTTGAATCAGTGGTATGGCTACACCTTC	CATDRQGLNQWYGYTF
-	TRBJ1-2	TRBV29-1	few	TGCAGCGTTGGGGGGTTAGAAGGCTACACCTTC	CSVGGLEGYTF
-	TRBJ1-2	TRBV6-1	-	TGTGCCAGCAGTATCACCGGGTTAAACTATGGCTACACCTTC	CASSITGLNYGYTF
-	TRBJ1-5	TRBV2	many	TGTGCCAGCAGTGAAGCGCGCCGTGGTAGCAATCAGCCCCAGCATTTT	CASSEARRGSNQPQHF
-	TRBJ2-2	TRBV5-1	many	TGCGCCAGCAGCTGGGTGGGAGAGACGAACACCGGGGAGCTGTTTTTT	CASSWVGETNTGELFF
-	TRBJ2-1	TRBV28	-	TGTGCCAGCAGTTTACTGGACGGTGTACAGTTCTTC	CASSLLDGVQFF
TRBD1	TRBJ2-3	TRBV5-1	many	TGCGCCAGCAGCCGACAGGGGGATGAAGATACGCAGTATTTT	CASSRQGDEDTQYF
TRBD1	TRBJ2-3	TRBV28	many	TGTGCCAGCAGACCGCCGGGACAGGGCACAGATACGCAGTATTTT	CASRPPGQGTDTQYF
-	TRBJ2-1	TRBV29-1	many	TGCAGCGTTGTTGTCGGGAGCTCCTACAATGAGCAGTTCTTC	CSVVVGSSYNEQFF
TRBD1	TRBJ1-1	TRBV24-1	-	TGTGCCTCGAAGGACAGGGGGGACACTGAAGCTTTCTTT	CASKDRGDTEAFF